This TCR beta chain was recorded in a study of T cells after yellow fever vaccination. This clonotype was found a few times. V was clipped by 0 bases and J by 7 bases, with 14 bases between them. Per germline, CDR1 SGHRS and CDR2 YFSETQ. The CDR3 extends over 15 amino acids. 5'RACE template switching produced TCR cDNA carrying a universal primer site and UMIs. Each CDR3 protein gets one entry after TCRdb re-called the 5' RACE reads with MiXCR. The sample has approximately 300,000 distinct CDR3 sequences, around a tenth seen once. The sequenced sample was CD4+ T cells sorted from PBMCs, obtained 45 days after the yellow fever booster vaccination. The rearrangement links TRBV5-1 to TRBJ2-1; D may correspond to TRBD1 or TRBD2 (6 bases each). This receptor was taken from a man aged 18 to 30 who received the YFV17D yellow fever vaccine. As DNA, the CDR3 is TGCGCCAGCAGCTTGGCTCCGGGGGCGCAAAATGAGCAGTTCTTC. Amino acid sequence: CASSLAPGAQNEQFF.